This T cell receptor (beta chain) was sequenced during a study of blood T cell repertoires in COVID-19. Recruited during active infection, patients (from Seattle) were subsequently followed longitudinally. Sequencing used immunoSEQ multiplex PCR; TCRdb keeps in-frame clones, though not all of them. The data show about 210,000 clones, with approximately 80% seen just once and 7.8% held by the top ten. In regard to this clone: A junction boundary mismatches the germline segment, possibly from a read error.

The CDR3 has 15 residues. Germline values: CDR1 SGHRS, CDR2 YFSETQ. The chain joins TRBV5-1 to TRBJ1-6, with unresolved D. Sequenced: peripheral blood. The TCR was taken from a woman older than 75 with COVID-19, enrolled during active disease. The CDR3 nucleotides read TGCGCCAGCAGCTTGCTGGGAGGAGATAATTCACCCCCCCACTTT. Translated, it gives CASSLLGGDNSPPHF.